These T cell receptor beta chains were read from a single sample in a study of T cell responses to AZD1222 COVID-19 vaccine. Profiled with immunoSEQ multiplex PCR; TCRdb holds only in-frame clones, not every one. The table includes about 98,000 clones, 80% to 90% detected once. The sample in question was peripheral blood, obtained on day 0 of MenACWY control vaccination. The receptors shown here come from an adult in good health. The CDR3 runs from the conserved cysteine through the conserved F or W. A D gene is named only where the DNA matches it firmly. A row's size may be missing; if present it is once, few, many or a size class.

TRBJ2-2 . . TRBV27 CASSLIPGASTGELFF TGTGCCAGCAGTTTAATCCCAGGGGCGAGCACCGGGGAGCTGTTTTTT
TRBJ2-2 . . TRBV9 CASSEALTGELFF TGTGCCAGCAGCGAGGCCCTCACCGGGGAGCTGTTTTTT
TRBJ2-7 TRBD1 . TRBV18 CASSPQSGGGYEQYF TGTGCCAGCTCACCACAATCAGGGGGCGGCTACGAGCAGTACTTC
TRBJ1-6 . . TRBV29-1 CSVGDTYNSPLHF TGCAGCGTTGGGGACACCTATAATTCACCCCTCCACTTT
TRBJ1-3 . . TRBV5-1 CASSGETSGNTIYF TGCGCCAGCAGCGGGGAGACTTCTGGAAACACCATATATTTT
TRBJ1-5 . . TRBV28 CASSSSISDIGKQPQHF TGTGCCAGCAGTTCGTCAATATCGGACATAGGGAAACAGCCCCAGCATTTT
TRBJ2-7 . . TRBV27 CASRGGHEQYF TGTGCCAGCCGAGGGGGACACGAGCAGTACTTC
TRBJ2-1 TRBD2 . TRBV7-9 CASRQSGGIHNEQFF TGTGCCAGCAGGCAAAGCGGGGGGATACACAATGAGCAGTTCTTC
TRBJ2-7 TRBD2 . TRBV7-2 CASSLATSGGNYEQYF TGTGCCAGCAGCTTAGCGACTAGCGGGGGCAACTACGAGCAGTACTTC
TRBJ2-7 . . TRBV20-1 CSASKEYEQYF TGCAGTGCTAGTAAAGAATACGAGCAGTACTTC
TRBJ1-2 TRBD1 . TRBV14 CASSPTGNYGYTF TGTGCCAGCAGCCCGACAGGGAACTATGGCTACACCTTC
TRBJ1-1 . medium-sized TRBV2 CASSEFPGDEAFF TGTGCCAGCAGTGAGTTCCCAGGGGATGAAGCTTTCTTT
TRBJ1-1 . . TRBV2 CASRQDGRNTEAFF TGTGCCAGCAGGCAGGACGGTCGGAACACTGAAGCTTTCTTT
TRBJ1-6 . . TRBV4-2 CASSQDPGARNSPLHF TGTGCCAGCAGCCAAGACCCAGGGGCAAGGAATTCACCCCTCCACTTT
TRBJ1-1 . . TRBV18 CASSPGLVQPYTEAFF TGTGCCAGCTCACCTGGACTGGTGCAACCTTACACTGAAGCTTTCTTT
TRBJ2-2 . . TRBV19 CASRGNRVTGELFF TGTGCCAGTAGAGGCAACAGGGTTACCGGGGAGCTGTTTTTT
TRBJ1-1 . . TRBV7-3 CASSLTRASTEAFF TGTGCCAGCAGCTTAACAAGGGCCTCTACTGAAGCTTTCTTT
TRBJ1-1 . . TRBV7-2 CASSLEGLNTEAFF TGTGCCAGCAGCTTAGAGGGACTGAACACTGAAGCTTTCTTT
TRBJ1-3 . . TRBV5-4 CASSLAKGDGNTIYF TGTGCCAGCAGCTTGGCAAAGGGAGATGGAAACACCATATATTTT
TRBJ2-1 TRBD2 once TRBV3-1/TRBV3-2 CASSTTGRASGGVAYNEQFF TGTGCCAGCAGCACCACCGGACGGGCTAGCGGGGGGGTGGCCTACAATGAGCAGTTCTTC
TRBJ1-2 TRBD1 . TRBV6-6 CASSYLGQGNDGYTF TGTGCCAGCAGTTACCTGGGACAGGGGAACGATGGCTACACCTTC
TRBJ2-2 TRBD1 . TRBV30 CAWSVGRGNPGAGELFF TGTGCCTGGAGTGTTGGCAGGGGGAACCCCGGGGCCGGGGAGCTGTTTTTT
TRBJ1-2 . . TRBV6-6 CASSYVSVLGRGYTF TGTGCCAGCAGTTACGTATCCGTCTTGGGTCGCGGCTACACCTTC
TRBJ2-3 . . TRBV19 CASSTSDTTGGDTQYF TGTGCCAGTAGTACTTCGGACACTACCGGAGGGGATACGCAGTATTTT
TRBJ2-1 TRBD2 . TRBV5-1 CASSLTSGGDEQFF TGCGCCAGCAGCTTGACTAGCGGGGGAGATGAGCAGTTCTTC
TRBJ1-2 . . TRBV2 CASSTRLAQAYGYTF TGTGCCAGCAGCACCCGGCTGGCGCAAGCCTATGGCTACACCTTC
TRBJ1-2 TRBD1 . TRBV12-3/TRBV12-4 CASRDRTNYGYTF TGTGCCAGCAGGGACAGGACCAACTATGGCTACACCTTC
TRBJ2-3 . . TRBV6-5 CASSYSPEVTDTQYF TGTGCCAGCAGTTACTCTCCCGAGGTAACGGATACGCAGTATTTT
TRBJ1-5 . few TRBV21-1 CASSCDQPQHF TGTGCCAGCAGCTGCGATCAGCCCCAGCATTTT
TRBJ1-6 TRBD1 . TRBV5-5 CASSGQGSYNSPLHF TGTGCCAGCAGCGGACAGGGCTCCTATAATTCACCCCTCCACTTT
TRBJ2-5 . . TRBV20-1 CSASRTSEETQYF TGCAGTGCTAGTAGGACAAGCGAAGAGACCCAGTACTTC
TRBJ1-5 . . TRBV13 CASSKDGPNQPQHF TGTGCCAGCAGCAAGGACGGACCTAATCAGCCCCAGCATTTT
TRBJ2-4 . . TRBV29-1 CSVAGQGGRNIQYF TGCAGCGTTGCGGGTCAGGGAGGCAGAAACATTCAGTACTTC
TRBJ1-2 . . TRBV4-3 CASSQGQTLGYGYTF TGCGCCAGCAGCCAGGGCCAGACCTTGGGGTATGGCTACACCTTC